This is a list of T cell receptor beta chains from one sample in a study of regulatory T cells in long-lasting Graves disease. TCRdb reprocessed the multiplex PCR reads with MiXCR, giving one entry per CDR3 protein. This sample has approximately 350,000 distinct CDR3 sequences, with 16% found just once. This sample also appeared in a second study, on T cells in Graves' hyperthyroidism and ophthalmopathy.

The sequencing here drew on peripheral blood mononuclear cells (PBMCs), taken at new diagnosis, from a patient treated with antithyroid drugs. All receptors come from a man in his forties with Graves disease. Each CDR3 is given with its conserved first and last residue. Each record gives: D gene, clone size, J gene, V gene, CDR3 DNA, CDR3 protein. The D gene is left open where the match is weak. Not all rows give a size; the values are once, few, many and, for expanded clones, a class.

- once TRBJ2-5 TRBV18 TGTGCCAGCTCACCTAGCGGACAAGAGACCCAGTGCTTC CASSPSGQETQCF
- few TRBJ1-1 TRBV6-1 TGTGCCAGCAGTGAACAGGATGGGACTGAAGCTTCCTTT CASSEQDGTEASF
- - TRBJ2-7 TRBV7-3 TGTGCCAGCAGCTTAACCGGTCAGGGGACCTACGAGCAGTACTTC CASSLTGQGTYEQYF
- few TRBJ2-2 TRBV19 TGTGCCAGTAGTATAGGAAGGAGGAAACCCACCGGGGAGCTGTTTTTT CASSIGRRKPTGELFF
TRBD2 few TRBJ2-7 TRBV5-1 TGCGCCAGCAGCTGGGGACTAGCGGAGTACGAGCAGTACTTC CASSWGLAEYEQYF
TRBD2 once TRBJ2-1 TRBV9 TGTGCCAGCAGCCCCGGGGGGCGGGGGGGCTCCAATGAGCAGTTCTTC CASSPGGRGGSNEQFF
TRBD1 many TRBJ1-6 TRBV20-1 TGCAGTGCTAGTTTGGCGACAGGGATTTTTTCACCCCTCCACTTT CSASLATGIFSPLHF
- few TRBJ1-3 TRBV10-3 TGTGCCATCAGCCGAGAGGGAAACACCATATATTTT CAISREGNTIYF
TRBD2 few TRBJ2-5 TRBV30 TGTGCCTGGAGAAGTGTTCAGCGGGGGGAAGAGACCCAGTACTTC CAWRSVQRGEETQYF
- - TRBJ2-5 TRBV12-3/TRBV12-4 TGTGCCAGCAGTCTAGTGGCCCTTTTGGGGAACTGGGGGACCCAGTACTTC CASSLVALLGNWGTQYF
TRBD1 many TRBJ1-2 TRBV2 TGTGCCAGCAGGAGGGGGGGAACAGGGGACTATGGCTACACCTTC CASRRGGTGDYGYTF
- many TRBJ1-6 TRBV9 TGTGCCAGAGACGAGGGATTAAGGTCACCCCTCCACTTT CARDEGLRSPLHF
- many TRBJ1-1 TRBV7-3 TGTGCCAGCAGCCACAATTACAGGGATTCCTTGAACACTGAAGCTTTCTTT CASSHNYRDSLNTEAFF
- - TRBJ2-5 TRBV5-1 TGCGCCAGCAGCTTCGGTCAGCAGAAAGAGACCCAGTACTTC CASSFGQQKETQYF
- few TRBJ2-2 TRBV20-1 TGCAGTGCTAGAGATTTTAACACCGGGGAGCTGTTTTTT CSARDFNTGELFF
TRBD1 many TRBJ2-7 TRBV28 TGTGCCAGCACCGAGACAGGGGGCCGGTACGAGCAGTACTTC CASTETGGRYEQYF
TRBD2 - TRBJ2-1 TRBV4-2 TGTGCCAGCAGGGCGACTAGCGCTCCTGAACAGTTCTTC CASRATSAPEQFF
- many TRBJ2-1 TRBV5-1 TGCGCCAGCAGCTTGGGCAGCAACAATGAGCAGTTCTTC CASSLGSNNEQFF
- - TRBJ1-1 TRBV30 TGTGCCTGGAACAGGGCGAACACTGAAGCTTTCTTT CAWNRANTEAFF
TRBD2 - TRBJ2-2 TRBV12-5 TGTGCTACCACCGGGCGGGGGGCGTACACCGGGGAGCTGTTTTTT CATTGRGAYTGELFF
- many TRBJ2-2 TRBV5-5 TGTGCCAGCAGCTCATCAGGGGCCTACACCGGGGAGCTGTTTTTT CASSSSGAYTGELFF
- - TRBJ2-5 TRBV20-1 TGCAGTGCGCCTCCGGGACTCGCTAAAGAGACCCAGTACTTC CSAPPGLAKETQYF
- many TRBJ2-3 TRBV20-1 TGCAGTGCAGGGCCCCAGCGCAGTACTACAGATACGCAGTATTTT CSAGPQRSTTDTQYF
TRBD1 many TRBJ2-2 TRBV2 TGTGCCAGCAGCGAGTCAGGGGGCCGGGTCACCGGGGAGCTGTTTTTT CASSESGGRVTGELFF